The TCR beta chain under discussion was sequenced for a study of cytomegalovirus exposure and HLA in healthy donors. Study-level findings and limits: Associated with cytomegalovirus, according to the listing, were about 160 TCR beta chains. Presence/absence analyses supposed approximately even sequencing depth among donors. Indistinguishable V segments such as TRBV6-2 and TRBV6-3 were excluded.

About this clone itself: Its antigen is not known.

V dropped 5 bases and J dropped 4 bases, with 14 bases sitting between them. The germline CDR1 and CDR2 sequences are MDHEN and SYDVKM. The CDR3 totals 14 residues. 60 Vbeta and 13 Jbeta primers were used in PCR. TCRdb's copy holds only in-frame clones and misses some; the assay was immunoSEQ multiplex PCR. Here the sample spans some 110,000 clones, 60% to 80% being singletons. The chain has TRBV28 and TRBJ1-1; a possible D gene is TRBD1 (5 bases). This clonotype originated in a man aged 55 to 70 in good health and CMV-seropositive. The sequenced material came from PBMCs. In DNA, the CDR3 is TGTGCCAGCAGTCCCAGTAGGGGACTCACTGAAGCTTTCTTT. Residues: CASSPSRGLTEAFF.